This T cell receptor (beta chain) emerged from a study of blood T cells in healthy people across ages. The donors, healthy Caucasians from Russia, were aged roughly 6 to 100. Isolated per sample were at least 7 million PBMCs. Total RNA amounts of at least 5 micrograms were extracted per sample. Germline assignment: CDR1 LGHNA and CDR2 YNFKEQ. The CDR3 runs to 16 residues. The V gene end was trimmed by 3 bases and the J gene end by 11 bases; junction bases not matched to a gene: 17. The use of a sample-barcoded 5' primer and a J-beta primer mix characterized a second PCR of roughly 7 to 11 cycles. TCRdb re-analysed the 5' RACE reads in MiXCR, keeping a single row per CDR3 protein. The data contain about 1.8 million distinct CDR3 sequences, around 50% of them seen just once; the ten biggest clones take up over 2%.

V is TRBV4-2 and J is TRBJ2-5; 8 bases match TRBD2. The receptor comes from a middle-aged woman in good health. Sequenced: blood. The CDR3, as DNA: TGTGCCAGCAGCCATCCACTAGCGGCTACCTACAATGAGCAGTACTTC. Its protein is CASSHPLAATYNEQYF.